This T cell receptor (beta chain) was found in a study of T cell repertoires in cytomegalovirus infection. Turning to the study itself: CMV infection together with matching HLA type was indicated by public TCR beta signatures.

Study-wide findings and caveats: HLA-C-restricted CMV clonotypes gave the most frequent clonotype in two of eight donors. The study identified carriers of CMV plus the relevant HLA from cumulative public TCR beta family frequency.

Concerning this clonotype itself: What it binds is not known. This may arise from a read error, as a much more abundant clone is one base away.

One entry per CDR3 protein results from TCRdb running MiXCR on the reads. This sample yields around 300,000 distinct CDR3 sequences, of which about 25% are seen a single time; about 14% belongs to the top ten. Germline CDR1 reads SGHTA; CDR2 reads FQGNSA. This CDR3 is built from 18 residues. Trimming at V came to 5 bases and at J to 1 base, leaving 12 bases not matched to a gene. The sequenced sample was PBMCs. The receptor was derived from a human donor in good health (CMV status not recorded). Some clones in this sample may be carry-over from other donors' samples. The chain is built from TRBV7-2 and TRBJ2-1; 9 bases agree with TRBD2. The chain's CDR3 is CASSPGSSGVLSYNEQFF. In DNA, the CDR3 is TGTGCCAGCAGCCCCGGGTCTAGCGGGGTACTATCCTACAATGAGCAGTTCTTC.